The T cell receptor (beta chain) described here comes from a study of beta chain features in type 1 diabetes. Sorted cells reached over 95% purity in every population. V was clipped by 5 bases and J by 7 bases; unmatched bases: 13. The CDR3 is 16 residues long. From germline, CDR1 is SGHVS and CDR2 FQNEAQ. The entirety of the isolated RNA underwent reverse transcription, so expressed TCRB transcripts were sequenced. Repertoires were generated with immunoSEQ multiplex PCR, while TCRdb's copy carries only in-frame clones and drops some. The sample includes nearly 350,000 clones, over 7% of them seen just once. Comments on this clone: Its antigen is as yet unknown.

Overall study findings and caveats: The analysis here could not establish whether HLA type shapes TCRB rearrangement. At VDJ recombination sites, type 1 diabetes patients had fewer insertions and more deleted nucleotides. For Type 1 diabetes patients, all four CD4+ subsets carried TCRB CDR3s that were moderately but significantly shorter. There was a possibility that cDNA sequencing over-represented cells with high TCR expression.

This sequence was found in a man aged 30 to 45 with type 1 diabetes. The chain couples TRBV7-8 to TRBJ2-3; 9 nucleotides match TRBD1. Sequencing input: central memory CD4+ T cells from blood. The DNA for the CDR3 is TGTGCCAGCAGCCAAAGACGGGACAGGGATGTTCATACGCAGTATTTT. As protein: CASSQRRDRDVHTQYF.